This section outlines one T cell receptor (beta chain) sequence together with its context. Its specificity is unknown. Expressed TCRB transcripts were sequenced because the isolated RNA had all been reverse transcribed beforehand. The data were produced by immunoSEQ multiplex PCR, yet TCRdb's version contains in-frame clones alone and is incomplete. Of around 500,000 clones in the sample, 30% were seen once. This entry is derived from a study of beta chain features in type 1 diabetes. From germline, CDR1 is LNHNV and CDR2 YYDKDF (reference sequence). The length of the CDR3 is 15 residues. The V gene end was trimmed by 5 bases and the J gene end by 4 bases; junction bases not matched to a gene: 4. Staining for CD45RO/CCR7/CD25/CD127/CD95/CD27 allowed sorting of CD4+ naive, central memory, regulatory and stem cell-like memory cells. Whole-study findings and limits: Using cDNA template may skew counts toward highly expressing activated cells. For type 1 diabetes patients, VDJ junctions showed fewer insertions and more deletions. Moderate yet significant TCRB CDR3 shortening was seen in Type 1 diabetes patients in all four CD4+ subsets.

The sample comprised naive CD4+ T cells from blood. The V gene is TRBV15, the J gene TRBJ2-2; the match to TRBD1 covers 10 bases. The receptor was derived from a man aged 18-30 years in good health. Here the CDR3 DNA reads TGTGCCACCAGCCTGGACAGGGGGAGCACCGGGGAGCTGTTTTTT. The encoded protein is CATSLDRGSTGELFF.